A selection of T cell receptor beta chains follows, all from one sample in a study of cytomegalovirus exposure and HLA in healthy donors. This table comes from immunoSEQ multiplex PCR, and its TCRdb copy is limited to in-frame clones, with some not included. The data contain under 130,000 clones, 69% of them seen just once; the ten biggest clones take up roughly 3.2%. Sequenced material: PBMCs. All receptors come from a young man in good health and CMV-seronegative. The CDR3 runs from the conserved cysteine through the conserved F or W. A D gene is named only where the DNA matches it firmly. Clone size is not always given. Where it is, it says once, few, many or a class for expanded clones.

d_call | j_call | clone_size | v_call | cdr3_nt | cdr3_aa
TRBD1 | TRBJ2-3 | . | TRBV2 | TGTGCCAGCACCGGACAGGGGGCGGGAGATACGCAGTATTTT | CASTGQGAGDTQYF
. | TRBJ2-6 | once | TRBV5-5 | TGTGCCAGCAGCCACCGAGAGAATCCTGGGGCCAACGTCCTGACTTTC | CASSHRENPGANVLTF
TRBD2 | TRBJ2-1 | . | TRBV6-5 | TGTGCCAGCACGGCGAAAGGTAGCGGGAGCAATGAGCAGTTCTTC | CASTAKGSGSNEQFF
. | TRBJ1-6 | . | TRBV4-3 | TGCGCCAGCAGCCTATCCGGGAATTCACCCCTCCACTTT | CASSLSGNSPLHF
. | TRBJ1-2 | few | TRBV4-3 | TGCGCCAGCAGCCAAGATCGGGGGGGAGGCTATGGCTACACCTTC | CASSQDRGGGYGYTF
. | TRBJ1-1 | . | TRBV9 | TGTGCCAGCAGCGTAGTGGAGGGGCTTACTGAAGCTTTCTTT | CASSVVEGLTEAFF
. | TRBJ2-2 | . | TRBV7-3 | TGTGCCAGCAGCACCTCAGGGTTCGGCACCGGGGAGCTGTTTTTT | CASSTSGFGTGELFF
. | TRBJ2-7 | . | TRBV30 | TGTGCCTGGAGTGGAGGGGGAGTCCCACCCTACGAGCAGTACTTC | CAWSGGGVPPYEQYF
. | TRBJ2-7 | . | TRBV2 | TGTGCCAGCAGTGCCCCGGAGTACGAGCAGTACTTC | CASSAPEYEQYF
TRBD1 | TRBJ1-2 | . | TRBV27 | TGTGCCAGCAGTTCGGGACAGATTCCTGGCTACACCTTC | CASSSGQIPGYTF
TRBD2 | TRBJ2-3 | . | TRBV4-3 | TGCGCCAGCAGCCAAGATTGGCTAGCGGGAGGCACAGATACGCAGTATTTT | CASSQDWLAGGTDTQYF
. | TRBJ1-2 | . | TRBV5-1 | TGCGCCAGCAGCTTAGCACAGGAATTGTACGGCTACACCTTC | CASSLAQELYGYTF
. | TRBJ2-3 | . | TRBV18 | TGTGCCAGCTCAAGGGACTCCACAGATACGCAGTATTTT | CASSRDSTDTQYF
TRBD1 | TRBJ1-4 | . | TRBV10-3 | TGTGCCATCAGTCGAGACAGGGGCGATGAAAAACTGTTTTTT | CAISRDRGDEKLFF
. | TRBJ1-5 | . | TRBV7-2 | TGTGCCAGCAGCTTGGAGGGGGGGTTCAATCAGCCCCAGCATTTT | CASSLEGGFNQPQHF
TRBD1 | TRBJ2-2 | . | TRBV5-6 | TGTGCCAGCAGCAGGACAGGTCGGAACACCGGGGAGCTGTTTTTT | CASSRTGRNTGELFF
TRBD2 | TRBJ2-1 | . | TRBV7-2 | TGTGCCAGCACTCCTACCCCGGGAGGGAACTACAATGAGCAGTTCTTC | CASTPTPGGNYNEQFF
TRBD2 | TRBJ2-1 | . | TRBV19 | TGTGCCAGTAGTACCCGGACTAGCGGGACGAATGAGCAGTTCTTC | CASSTRTSGTNEQFF
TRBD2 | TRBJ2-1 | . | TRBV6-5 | TGTGCCAGCAGTTACTCGAGGGTTAGCGGGAATGGTGAGCAGTTCTTC | CASSYSRVSGNGEQFF
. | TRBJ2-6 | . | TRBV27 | TGTGCCAGCAGTTCACAGGGATATGTGACTGGGGCCAACGGCCTGACTTTC | CASSSQGYVTGANGLTF
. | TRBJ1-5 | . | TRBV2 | TGTGCCAGCAGTGCCGACAGTAGTCCCCAGCATTTT | CASSADSSPQHF
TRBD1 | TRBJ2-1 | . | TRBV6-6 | TGTGCCAGCAGTTATCTTGGACAGGGGGCAAATGAGCAGTTCTTC | CASSYLGQGANEQFF
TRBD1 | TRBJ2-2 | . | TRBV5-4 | TGTGCCAGCAGCTTGGGGACAGGGCGTGACGGGGAGCTGTTTTTT | CASSLGTGRDGELFF
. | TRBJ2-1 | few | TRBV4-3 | TGCGCCAGCAGCCAAGAAAGTTTAACCCCGCCGGAGGTGCATGAGCAGTTCTTC | CASSQESLTPPEVHEQFF
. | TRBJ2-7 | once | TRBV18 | TGTGCCAGCTCACCTCAGAGGGTGGCCTACGAGCAGTACTTC | CASSPQRVAYEQYF
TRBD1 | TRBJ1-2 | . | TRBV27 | TGTGCCAGCAGTTTCGGACAGGGAAAGGCCTATGGCTACACCTTC | CASSFGQGKAYGYTF
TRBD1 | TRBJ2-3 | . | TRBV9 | TGTGCCAGCAGCGTCCGACCCCTCGGAACAGGGGGCACAGATACGCAGTATTTT | CASSVRPLGTGGTDTQYF
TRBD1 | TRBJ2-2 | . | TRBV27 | TGTGCCAGCACCTATCCACAGGGGGCCGGGGAGCTGTTTTTT | CASTYPQGAGELFF
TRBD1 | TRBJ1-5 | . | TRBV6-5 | TGTGCCAGCAGTGCCGGACAGGGAGGTATGCGGCCCCAGCATTTT | CASSAGQGGMRPQHF
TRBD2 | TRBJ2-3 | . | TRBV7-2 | TGTGCCAGCAACGTACGCGGACTAGCGTCTCGCACAGATACGCAGTATTTT | CASNVRGLASRTDTQYF
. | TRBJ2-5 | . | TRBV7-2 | TGTGCCAGCAGCTTAGGGGCGGGGCTAATAGGGGAGGAGACCCAGTACTTC | CASSLGAGLIGEETQYF
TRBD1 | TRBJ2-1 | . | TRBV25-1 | TGTGCCAGCAGGGGACAGGGTTCCTACAATGAGCAGTTCTTC | CASRGQGSYNEQFF
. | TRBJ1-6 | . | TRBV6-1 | TGTGCCAGCAGTGAAGCTGGATTTGGGGCAGATAATTCACCCCTCCACTTT | CASSEAGFGADNSPLHF
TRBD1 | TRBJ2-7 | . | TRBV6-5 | TGTGCCAGCAGCGCCTCGGGGACAGGTTCCTACGAGCAGTACTTC | CASSASGTGSYEQYF
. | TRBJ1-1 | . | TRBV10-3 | TGTGCCATCAGTGAAACACCAAGTATGAACACTGAAGCTTTCTTT | CAISETPSMNTEAFF
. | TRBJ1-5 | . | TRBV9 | TGTGCCAGCAGCGTAGGGCCAGGGGTCAATCAGCCCCAGCATTTT | CASSVGPGVNQPQHF
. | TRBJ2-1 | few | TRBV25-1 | TGTGCCAGCAGTGAAGGGCCGCGGGGACCCTACAATGAGCAGTTCTTC | CASSEGPRGPYNEQFF
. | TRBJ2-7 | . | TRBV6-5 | TGTGCCAGCAGTGCCAGGGCGGGGGAGCAGTACTTC | CASSARAGEQYF